These T cell receptor beta chains were read from a single sample in a study of T-cell memory formation after mild COVID-19. Using its own MiXCR run on the 5' RACE reads, TCRdb lists one record per CDR3 protein. The sample gives 450,000 to 650,000 distinct CDR3 sequences, over 15% of which show up once; approximately 12% is in the top ten. The sequencing input was PBMCs or a T cell subset sorted from them (not recorded which). These TCRs come from an adult woman who had mild COVID-19 (a few samples of this study predate the infection). Cell type and time point are not known. The conserved cysteine and the conserved F or W are not part of the CDR3 here.

j_call v_call cdr3_aa
TRBJ1-2 TRBV15 ATSREAGETIGYT
TRBJ1-4 TRBV27 ASGGTGGNEKLF
TRBJ2-5 TRBV7-8 ASSLPRDRGRETQY
TRBJ2-1 TRBV12-3/TRBV12-4 ASSFRKGIDNEQF
TRBJ1-3 TRBV20-1 SAFGRYSGNTIY
TRBJ2-7 TRBV29-1 SVAGTSVSYEQY
TRBJ2-3 TRBV7-2 ASSWTGTSTDTQY
TRBJ1-3 TRBV5-1 ASSLAPGSGNTIY
TRBJ2-5 TRBV11-2 ASSLENQQETQY
TRBJ2-7 TRBV3-1 ASSLRTGVGEQY
TRBJ1-1 TRBV5-1 ASSLRWDTEAF
TRBJ1-5 TRBV12-3/TRBV12-4 ASLDRGNQPQH
TRBJ2-2 TRBV12-3/TRBV12-4 ASSFSRAGELF
TRBJ1-1 TRBV12-3/TRBV12-4 ASSLGGTGTAEAF
TRBJ1-6 TRBV12-3/TRBV12-4 ASSPIIFGGSPLH
TRBJ2-7 TRBV2 ASSDDSGGEDYEQY
TRBJ1-5 TRBV21-1 ASSRVSQPQH
TRBJ2-7 TRBV18 ASTTGSDSYEQY
TRBJ1-1 TRBV7-3 ASSLNQGQEAF
TRBJ1-4 TRBV20-1 SARARTATTEKLF
TRBJ1-4 TRBV12-3/TRBV12-4 ASTLRDRVLGSTNEKLF
TRBJ2-7 TRBV10-3 AILRDRGYEQY
TRBJ2-5 TRBV7-3 ASSQLSQETQY
TRBJ1-1 TRBV5-5 ASSSTGWNTEAF
TRBJ2-5 TRBV7-3 ASSLTPGETQY
TRBJ2-1 TRBV7-6 ASSFVGQGLNEQF
TRBJ2-3 TRBV12-3/TRBV12-4 ASSLNGGATDTQY
TRBJ2-1 TRBV7-9 ASSATTSGAYNEQF
TRBJ2-1 TRBV7-3 ASSFSGPGGHNEQF
TRBJ2-3 TRBV19 ASSIDGGSTDTQY
TRBJ2-7 TRBV10-2 ASMTGHSYEQY
TRBJ2-5 TRBV5-1 ASSNGGLQETQY
TRBJ2-5 TRBV7-9 ASSLGLGTLQETQY
TRBJ2-7 TRBV14 ASSQLSGGYEQY
TRBJ2-2 TRBV20-1 SARDREAGELF
TRBJ2-2 TRBV29-1 SVEGLPGELF
TRBJ2-1 TRBV6-5 ASSYLGQGGNEQF
TRBJ2-2 TRBV7-8 ASSPEDGELF
TRBJ1-5 TRBV7-8 ASSLATGGGPQH
TRBJ1-1 TRBV27 ASSFGTLHTEAF
TRBJ2-3 TRBV9 ASRGGPDTDTQY
TRBJ2-2 TRBV20-1 SARDSFSGGVNTGELF
TRBJ2-7 TRBV15 ATSRGRGIHEQY
TRBJ2-7 TRBV7-9 ASSGGTSGVISSYEQY
TRBJ1-1 TRBV11-2 ASSLGPYLRENTEAF
TRBJ2-1 TRBV7-2 ASSRQGLVWDSEQF
TRBJ2-6 TRBV5-5 ASSSTGTSSSGANVLT
TRBJ2-7 TRBV4-1 ASSRVADREQY
TRBJ2-5 TRBV4-1 ASSVDRAQTQY
TRBJ2-5 TRBV29-1 SVRRGTGRQETQY
TRBJ2-1 TRBV29-1 SVDNDSPRRQF
TRBJ1-5 TRBV4-1 ASSQGMLGQPQH